The 14 T cell receptor beta chains listed next were all sequenced from one sample in a study of cytomegalovirus exposure and HLA in healthy donors. Primers for the PCR totalled 60 Vbeta and 13 Jbeta. Profiled with immunoSEQ multiplex PCR; TCRdb holds only in-frame clones, not every one. The sample gives about 130,000 clones, 65% to 80% of which show up once; over 1.5% is in the top ten. The sample comprised PBMCs. The source is a human donor in good health.

J is TRBJ2-3 and V is TRBV7-9; the D is unclear. This CDR3 spans 14 amino acids. Germline loops: CDR1 SEHNR, CDR2 FQNEAQ (reference sequence). The germline V and J ends were trimmed by 1 base and 1 base, with 6 bases remaining between them. CDR3 sequence: CASSLVSRTDTQYF. CDR3 DNA sequence: TGTGCCAGCAGCTTAGTATCCCGCACAGATACGCAGTATTTT.

This clone was counted between two and nine times. The CDR3 DNA follows: TGTGCCAGCGCCAGGCGGGAGGGGCAGACCCAGTACTTC. Its translation: CASARREGQTQYF. The genes are TRBV27 and TRBJ2-5, with TRBD2 matching 9 bases. The CDR3 runs to 13 residues. Germline V CDR1 and CDR2: MNHEY, SMNVEV (reference sequence). V was pared by 8 bases and J by 6 bases, with 7 bases of the junction left unmatched.

The V and J genes are TRBV6-4 and TRBJ1-2; D gene ambiguous. This CDR3 comprises 13 residues. The germline gives CDR1 MRHNA, CDR2 SNTAGT. V lost 2 bases and J lost 6, with 10 bases in between. The CDR3 nucleotides are TGTGCCAGCAGTGACCCCTCGAGCAATGGCTACACCTTC. It translates to CASSDPSSNGYTF.

The sample holds a few counts of this clone. V usage is TRBV9 and J usage is TRBJ2-2; D is uncertain. CDR1 and CDR2 (germline): SGDLS, YYNGEE. The germline V and J ends were trimmed by 0 bases and 7 bases, with 16 bases remaining between them. There are 16 residues in the CDR3. CDR3: CASSVDETPLGGELFF. The CDR3 bases are TGTGCCAGCAGCGTAGACGAGACACCTTTGGGCGGGGAGCTGTTTTTT.

This sequence joins TRBV11-2 and TRBJ2-3, with 8 bases lining up with TRBD1. The CDR3 sequence is 15 residues long. V dropped 1 base and J dropped 5; count of bases not matched to a gene: 5. CDR1 is SGHAT, CDR2 FQNNGV, per germline. The CDR3, as DNA: TGTGCCAGCAGCTTAGGCAGGGGGCGCGGAGATACGCAGTATTTT. Translated, it gives CASSLGRGRGDTQYF.

This chain connects TRBV5-6 to TRBJ2-3, with 8 bases matching TRBD2. Germline CDR1 SGHDT, CDR2 YYEEEE. Losses at the gene ends were 0 bases for V and 6 bases for J; bases not matched to a gene: 12. This CDR3 is built from 17 residues. For the CDR3, the DNA is TGTGCCAGCAGCTTGGAGGGGACTAGGGGGGGTTGGGATACGCAGTATTTT. Encoded protein: CASSLEGTRGGWDTQYF.

This clone was observed a handful of times. V is TRBV5-1 and J is TRBJ1-1, with a possible D match to TRBD1 (5 bases). The V end lost 3 bases, the J end lost 8 bases, and 26 bases lay between the germline ends. The CDR3 is 17 amino acids. CDR1 and CDR2 (germline): SGHRS, YFSETQ. CDR3 sequence (DNA): TGCGCCAGCAGCTACGGGAGGTGGAATGAGGGGCGTGAGGAAGCTTTCTTT. It yields the protein CASSYGRWNEGREEAFF. Complete variable domain (other parts from reference TRBV5-1 and TRBJ1-1): KAGVTQTPRYLIKTRGQQVTLSCSPISGHRSVSWYQQTPGQGLQFLFEYFSETQRNKGNFPGRFSGRQFSNSRSEMNVSTLELGDSALYLCASSYGRWNEGREEAFFGQGTRLTVV.

Concerning this clone: At the DNA level, this CDR3 is encoded by other sequences in the same sample as well. The CDR3, as DNA: TGTGCCAGCAGCCCCCGGGACAGCTTTAAAGGGCCCCAGCATTTT. This translates into CASSPRDSFKGPQHF. The chain recombines TRBV6-6 with TRBJ1-5; TRBD1 aligns across 7 bases. Germline CDR1 reads MNHNY; CDR2 reads SVGAGI (reference sequence). The CDR3 is made up of 15 amino acids. Trimming cost V 6 bases and J 9 bases; bases outside gene matches: 14.

This clone has a handful of counts. CDR3 nucleotides: TGTGCCAGCAGCGCAGACAGGTATAGCAATCAGCCCCAGCATTTT. As protein: CASSADRYSNQPQHF. This rearrangement joins TRBV6-1 to TRBJ1-5; tentative D call: TRBD1 (6 bases). The CDR3 contains 15 residues. V was cut by 6 bases and J by 0 bases, with 12 bases left in between. CDR1 and CDR2 from the germline V gene are MNHNS and SASEGT.

This chain joins TRBV6-1 and TRBJ2-1, with D perhaps TRBD2 (5 bases). Germline lookup yields CDR1 MNHNS and CDR2 SASEGT. The CDR3 length is 15 residues. V shed 4 bases and J shed 8 bases, with 18 bases lying between them. CDR3 nucleotide sequence: TGTGCCAGCAGTGCCCCGGGATACGGGCGGGATGAGCAGTTCTTC. Its protein is CASSAPGYGRDEQFF.

The V and J genes are TRBV11-2 and TRBJ2-7; no clear D. The CDR3 extends over 14 amino acids. Germline V gene data show CDR1 as SGHAT and CDR2 as FQNNGV. The V end lost 0 bases, the J end lost 5 bases, and 11 bases lay between the germline ends. The CDR3: CASSLEGRKNEQYF. In DNA form, the CDR3 reads TGTGCCAGCAGCTTAGAGGGCCGGAAAAACGAGCAGTACTTC.

The chain employs TRBV28 and TRBJ2-6, with no clear D. Trimming cost V 11 bases and J 0 bases, with 5 bases left between them. This CDR3 contains 12 residues. Per the germline V gene, CDR1 is MDHEN and CDR2 is SYDVKM. The CDR3 nucleotides are TGTGCCTCCTACTCTGGGGCCAACGTCCTGACTTTC. This gives the protein CASYSGANVLTF.

The rearrangement links TRBV7-6 to TRBJ2-7; 8 positions agree with TRBD2. The CDR3 runs to 18 residues. V lost 2 bases, J lost 4 bases, and 16 bases stayed unmatched. Per the germline V gene, CDR1 is SGHVS and CDR2 is FNYEAQ. The CDR3, as DNA: TGTGCCAGCAGCTTACTCGATCAAGCGGGAGTCGGAGGGTACGAGCAGTACTTC. It codes for CASSLLDQAGVGGYEQYF.

This CDR3 reads CATSRDMAGGTDTQYF. The DNA for the CDR3 is TGTGCCACCAGCAGAGATATGGCGGGAGGGACAGATACGCAGTATTTT. The genes are TRBV15 and TRBJ2-3, with 9 bases fitting TRBD2. Germline CDR1 and CDR2: LNHNV and YYDKDF (reference sequence). This CDR3 is 16 amino acids long. V dropped 0 bases and J dropped 3; count of bases not matched to a gene: 4.